Listed here are 22 T cell receptor beta chains from one sample, sequenced in a study of T cell responses to AZD1222 COVID-19 vaccine. The assay was immunoSEQ multiplex PCR, and TCRdb's table has in-frame clones only and misses some. The repertoire has around 100,000 clones, more than 75% of them found once; the top ten carry 3% to 4%. The sequencing used peripheral blood, collected on day 0 of AZD1222 vaccination. The receptors come from an adult in good health.

The chain is built from TRBV19 and TRBJ1-5; 7 bases align to TRBD1. The V segment lost 8 bases and the J segment 7 bases; nucleotides outside the gene matches: 14. This CDR3 spans 15 amino acids. Germline CDR1 and CDR2: LNHDA and SQIVND (reference sequence). The CDR3 is CASGDRLHKGQPQHF. The DNA of the CDR3 is TGTGCCAGTGGGGACAGACTCCACAAAGGCCAGCCCCAGCATTTT.

The chain joins TRBV10-3 to TRBJ1-3; a possible D gene is TRBD1 (5 bases). CDR3 length: 13 amino acids. Trimming took off 9 bases at V and 1 base at J, with 10 bases between the two ends. Germline CDR1 ENHRY, CDR2 SYGVKD. This CDR3 reads CAMGTVSGNTIYF. In DNA form, the CDR3 reads TGTGCCATGGGGACGGTGTCTGGAAACACCATATATTTT.

V and J are TRBV2 and TRBJ2-5; 8 bases align to TRBD2. The CDR3 consists of 14 residues. CDR1 and CDR2 from the germline V gene are SNHLY and FYNNEI. J lost 5 bases, V lost 3 bases, and 5 bases had no gene match. For the CDR3, the DNA is TGTGCCAGCAGTGACGGCGGGGGGCCTGAGACCCAGTACTTC. Translated: CASSDGGGPETQYF.

This chain links TRBV6-5 with TRBJ2-6; 8 positions agree with TRBD1. Germline values: CDR1 MNHEY, CDR2 SVGAGI. J lost 2 bases, V lost 7 bases, and 4 bases had no gene match. This CDR3 spans 15 amino acids. CDR3 residues: CASTLGQAGANVLTF. The CDR3 DNA is TGTGCCAGCACTCTGGGACAGGCTGGGGCCAACGTCCTGACTTTC.

The rearrangement joins TRBV5-1 to TRBJ1-3; D is unclear. The V end was cut by 0 bases, the J end by 0 bases, with 7 bases between. This CDR3 comprises 15 residues. Germline V gene lookup returns CDR1 SGHRS and CDR2 YFSETQ. The CDR3 spells CASSLAQSSGNTIYF. The CDR3 DNA sequence: TGCGCCAGCAGCTTGGCTCAGAGCTCTGGAAACACCATATATTTT.

This clone was detected only a few times. The chain couples TRBV15 to TRBJ1-4; weak D call: TRBD1 (6 bases). The V end lost 11 bases, the J end lost 7 bases, and 17 bases lay between the germline ends. Germline CDR1 LNHNV, CDR2 YYDKDF (reference sequence). The CDR3 contains 13 residues. In DNA form, the CDR3 reads TGTGCCTCCAAACCGAGGGGGTCTGAAAAACTGTTTTTT. Amino acid sequence: CASKPRGSEKLFF.

The chain links TRBV21-1 to TRBJ2-3; TRBD2, as called in the table, went unchecked against the DNA. TRBV21-1 is termed a pseudogene. The CDR3 covers 17 residues. The CDR3 DNA follows: TGTGCCAGCAGCAAGGTGAGACTAGCGGGGGTTTCAGATACGCAGTATTTT. Translated: CASSKVRLAGVSDTQYF.

The chain joins TRBV7-2 to TRBJ1-1; 8 nucleotides line up with TRBD1. Germline V gives CDR1 SGHTA, CDR2 FQGNSA. This CDR3 contains 14 residues. V lost 5 bases and J lost 5; bases outside the gene matches: 7. The CDR3 nucleotides read TGTGCCAGCAGCCCCGGACAGGGTTTTACTGAAGCTTTCTTT. Translation: CASSPGQGFTEAFF.

The rearrangement joins TRBV28 to TRBJ1-5; 7 bases line up with TRBD1. Trimming at V came to 3 bases and at J to 4 bases, leaving 6 bases not matched to a gene. This CDR3 has 15 residues. CDR1 is MDHEN and CDR2 is SYDVKM in the germline V gene. The CDR3: CASSFLDRKNQPQHF. CDR3 sequence (DNA): TGTGCCAGCAGTTTCCTGGACAGGAAAAATCAGCCCCAGCATTTT.

V is TRBV4-3 and J is TRBJ2-7; 7 positions agree with TRBD1. The V segment lost 5 bases and the J segment 0 bases; nucleotides outside the gene matches: 13. Germline values: CDR1 LGHNA, CDR2 YSLEER. The CDR3 loop spans 17 amino acids. The CDR3 protein is CASSKRTGEGISYEQYF. The CDR3 DNA sequence: TGCGCCAGCAGCAAGCGCACAGGGGAAGGGATCTCCTACGAGCAGTACTTC.

The chain joins TRBV19 to TRBJ1-4; tentatively, D is TRBD1 (5 bases). This CDR3 comprises 13 residues. Germline lookup yields CDR1 LNHDA and CDR2 SQIVND (reference sequence). Trimming shortened V by 4 bases and J by 8 bases, and 11 bases separated the two germline ends. In DNA form, the CDR3 reads TGTGCCAGTAGTACAGGAGGGACCGAAAAACTGTTTTTT. Its protein is CASSTGGTEKLFF.

The rearrangement uses TRBV5-1 and TRBJ2-7, with D perhaps TRBD1 or TRBD2 (6 bases each). V shed 0 bases and J shed 2 bases, with 12 bases lying between them. The germline V gene has CDR1 SGHRS and CDR2 YFSETQ. The CDR3 has 15 residues. CDR3 coding DNA: TGCGCCAGCAGCTTGGATCCGGGGGCAGCCTACGAGCAGTACTTC. This encodes CASSLDPGAAYEQYF.

The chain carries TRBV4-3 and TRBJ1-2; D gene ambiguous. Trimming removed 0 bases at V and 2 bases at J, with 10 bases between. Germline V gene sequence: CDR1 LGHNA, CDR2 YSLEER. This CDR3 has 15 residues. The CDR3 loop is CASSQDRLNNYGYTF. The CDR3 nucleotides read TGCGCCAGCAGCCAAGATAGGCTTAACAACTATGGCTACACCTTC.

The gene calls are TRBV6-5 and TRBJ1-3; the D gene is possibly TRBD1 (5 bases). The length of the CDR3 is 15 residues. Germline CDR1 MNHEY, CDR2 SVGAGI. Between the trimmed V and J ends, which lost 2 bases and 4 bases, there was a span of 12 bases. The CDR3 DNA is TGTGCCAGCAGTTACAGGGGTCTGGGAGGAAACACCATATATTTT. It specifies CASSYRGLGGNTIYF.

This clone was detected only a few times. This chain links TRBV19 with TRBJ2-1, with D maybe TRBD2 (6 bases). Germline V gene lookup returns CDR1 LNHDA and CDR2 SQIVND (reference sequence). This CDR3 comprises 14 residues. The V end was cut by 1 base, the J end by 10 bases, with 14 bases between. For the CDR3, the DNA is TGTGCCAGTAGTATAGTCCACGAGAGCGGGGAGCAGTTCTTC. Protein sequence: CASSIVHESGEQFF.

The genes are TRBV27 and TRBJ1-1, with 9 bases lining up with TRBD1. The CDR3 totals 15 residues. Trimming took 0 bases from V and 6 from J; bases not matched to a gene: 5. Germline lookup yields CDR1 MNHEY and CDR2 SMNVEV (reference sequence). In DNA form, the CDR3 reads TGTGCCAGCAGTTTATCGAGGACAGGGGTCGCTGAAGCTTTCTTT. It translates to CASSLSRTGVAEAFF.

V usage is TRBV4-2 and J usage is TRBJ2-3; 10 bases are a match to TRBD2. Germline V lookup: CDR1 LGHNA, CDR2 YNFKEQ. The length of the CDR3 is 17 residues. V was pared by 0 bases and J by 4 bases, with 7 bases of the junction left unmatched. CDR3 residues: CASSQEASGGAPDTQYF. In DNA, the CDR3 is TGTGCCAGCAGCCAAGAAGCGAGCGGGGGGGCCCCAGATACGCAGTATTTT.

This clone was recorded once. The gene calls are TRBV4-3 and TRBJ1-5, with TRBD1 as a possible D gene (6 bases). The CDR3 runs 19 residues. Germline CDR1 reads LGHNA; CDR2 reads YSLEER. Trimming took off 1 base at V and 4 bases at J, with 23 bases between the two ends. CDR3 sequence reads: CASSQAPLFQGRGNQPQHF. For the CDR3, the DNA is TGCGCCAGCAGCCAAGCCCCCCTATTCCAGGGGCGGGGGAATCAGCCCCAGCATTTT.

The V call is TRBV18, the J call TRBJ1-1; no clear D gene. The CDR3 has 14 residues. V was clipped by 1 base and J by 1 base, with 7 bases between them. From germline, CDR1 is KGHSH and CDR2 LQKENI. CDR3 sequence reads: CASSPRTTNTEAFF. The CDR3 DNA reads as TGTGCCAGCTCACCACGGACCACGAACACTGAAGCTTTCTTT.

V is TRBV7-2 and J is TRBJ1-1; D uncertain. Trimming cost V 6 bases and J 2 bases, with 10 bases left between them. Germline CDR1 reads SGHTA; CDR2 reads FQGNSA. The CDR3 has 13 amino acids. Written as DNA, the CDR3 is TGTGCCAGCAGGCCGGGTCCTAACACTGAAGCTTTCTTT. Its translation: CASRPGPNTEAFF.

This clone was counted once. This chain connects TRBV5-8 to TRBJ1-1; D not certain. Between the trimmed V and J ends, which lost 4 bases and 5 bases, there was a span of 15 bases. The CDR3 extends over 14 amino acids. From germline, CDR1 is SGHTS and CDR2 YDEGEE. The CDR3 region is CASSLPDVGTEAFF. As DNA, the CDR3 is TGTGCCAGCAGCCTGCCAGATGTTGGGACTGAAGCTTTCTTT.

The chain employs TRBV6-2 or TRBV6-3 and TRBJ1-5; TRBD1 is a possible D gene (5 bases). CDR1 MNHEY and CDR2 SVGEGT come from the germline V gene. There are 14 residues in the CDR3. The germline V and J ends were trimmed by 5 bases and 4 bases, with 12 bases remaining between them. The CDR3 protein is CASSTGSLNQPQHF. In nucleotides, the CDR3 is TGTGCCAGCAGTACAGGAAGCCTAAATCAGCCCCAGCATTTT.